This T cell receptor (beta chain) was captured in a study of blood T cell repertoires in COVID-19. At the level of the study: From the United States, Italy and Spain came samples of acute and convalescent COVID-19. T cells, B-cell-depleted T cells, or PBMCs supplied cDNA or gDNA.

V was clipped by 10 bases and J by 10 bases; unmatched bases: 18. CDR1 MNHEY and CDR2 SVGAGI come from the germline V gene. CDR3 length: 15 amino acids. In the original workflow: The authors estimated nucleated cell counts from reference gene primer amplification. Data came from immunoSEQ multiplex PCR; TCRdb stores just in-frame clones and leaves some out. From that table come the V and J calls and clone size; the DNA was used to work out D and trimming. Here the sample spans around 74,000 clones, 90% being singletons. This receptor was obtained from a woman aged 80 or over with active or convalescent COVID-19. The chain uses TRBV6-5 and TRBJ1-1; 10 bases line up with TRBD1. Sequenced sample: peripheral blood. CDR3 sequence: CATRDRGYQVPGAFF. The DNA for the CDR3 is TGTGCCACCCGGGACAGGGGATATCAGGTGCCTGGAGCTTTCTTT.